This section outlines one T cell receptor (beta chain) sequence together with its context. Which antigen it targets is not known. The sample originates from a study of monozygotic twins with inflammatory bowel disease (dated 2019 in TCRdb). Regarding the study in general: In total, roughly 30 monozygotic twin pairs made up the full study: 19 Danish pairs, all IBD-discordant, plus nine German pairs, of which four were IBD-concordant and five were IBD-discordant. Disease-associated traits were sought mainly through comparisons between IBD patients and their genetically identical healthy co-twins within discordant pairs. Each individual had, on average, about 151 000 unique TCRalpha sequences and 181 000 unique TCRbeta sequences available for analysis. General findings and caveats noted by the study authors: No single strong signal or clonotype linked to IBD turned up in the results, so the idea that one exists was not supported. Measured by the inverse Simpson index, TCRbeta repertoire diversity was lower in IBD patients than in their healthy co-twins. Fewer clonotypes were shared with other individuals by IBD patients than by healthy twins, most markedly in patients showing signs of disease activity. Background noise and inter-individual variability may have been introduced into the repertoires by the differing immunosuppressive treatments among patients. Concordant and discordant twins showed no difference in repertoire similarity, possibly because of limited statistical power. Distinction between different T cell subtypes could not be achieved in the analysis.

Library preparation employed 5' RACE. The input for every TCR library was around 3.5 ug of total RNA. For each sample, cDNA synthesis was carried out in eight separate reactions using SMARTScribe reverse transcriptase. During cDNA synthesis, unique molecular identifiers containing a 6-nucleotide sample barcode were introduced by template switching. TCRalpha and TCRbeta cDNA was amplified in two nested PCRs of approximately 17 and 9 cycles, and bead purification was carried out after each PCR. Before amplification, the cDNA was both treated with uracil DNA-glycosylase and purified with the QIAquick PCR purification kit. The second PCR added Illumina TruSeq-compatible adapters along with sample-specific barcodes. Library quality and concentration were checked on TapeStation and Qubit, and libraries were pooled at roughly 5.1 ng each. Sequencing of the pooled libraries was done on an Illumina HiSeq2500 single-index Rapid Run using custom sequencing primers and 2 x 100 bp reads. The study's own analysis went as follows. MiGEC version 1.2.6 was used for UMI-based consensus assembly, which corrected PCR and sequencing errors. MiXCR version 2.1.1 handled V(D)J alignment, clonotype assembly and CDR3 extraction. Normalisation of gene usage, clonotype sharing and MAIT/NKT TCR abundance was achieved by analysing the top 1000, 10 000 and 20 000 clonotypes per sample. Diversity was computed as the inverse Simpson index with the vegan R package after downsampling to 27 000 UMIs. Paired Mann-Whitney U tests were applied to discordant twin pairs, with Benjamini-Hochberg correction for multiple testing. After the reads were reprocessed by TCRdb, one entry was made per CDR3 protein sequence, with no DNA. These V and J calls rely on TCRdb rather than the paper's analysis. This sample's table contains fewer than 400,000 distinct CDR3 sequences. The ten largest clonotypes hold approximately 5.9% of the sample.

From each donor, a roughly 2.5 ml peripheral blood sample was collected into PAXgene tubes and kept at -80 degrees C. Without T cell sorting, total RNA was isolated from whole blood using the PAXgene blood miRNA kit on an automated QIAcube. Peripheral blood from monozygotic twin pairs who were concordant or discordant for inflammatory bowel disease underwent deep TCRalpha and TCRbeta repertoire profiling using unique molecular barcoding. Smoking habits were recorded for all twin pairs, with individuals classified as current, former or never smokers. Inclusive of the bounding cysteine and phenylalanine, the CDR3 is 16 residues long. Only the protein is on record.

This receptor was taken from a human donor with ulcerative colitis or Crohn's disease, or a healthy co-twin of an affected twin (not recorded which). The V and J genes are TRBV12-3 or TRBV12-4 and TRBJ1-3; TCRdb picks TRBD1, but there is no DNA to check that call. Sample: blood. The CDR3 sequence is CASSPPRAAERNTIYF.